These 29 T cell receptor beta chains came from one sample sequenced in a study of blood T cell repertoires in COVID-19. Clones were read by immunoSEQ multiplex PCR, and TCRdb kept only the in-frame ones, dropping some. In the table there are around 100,000 clones, about nine tenths of which are singletons. Sequencing input: peripheral blood. These receptors were taken from a woman aged 50 to 65 with acute or convalescent COVID-19.

This clone was counted only a few times. The chain is built from TRBV10-3 and TRBJ1-1; D unresolved. The CDR3 consists of 13 residues. The ends were cut back, 3 bases at V and 0 bases at J, with 5 bases in the middle. Germline values: CDR1 ENHRY, CDR2 SYGVKD. The CDR3 sequence: CAISEAVNTEAFF. As DNA, the CDR3 is TGTGCCATCAGTGAAGCTGTGAACACTGAAGCTTTCTTT.

This clone was picked up a small number of times. The chain joins TRBV28 to TRBJ2-7; 8 bases are a match to TRBD2. Germline trimming cut 4 bases from V and 4 bases from J; bases unmatched to any gene: 6. This CDR3 has 14 residues. The germline gives CDR1 MDHEN, CDR2 SYDVKM. Written as DNA, the CDR3 is TGTGCCAGCAGTTGGACTAGCAAGCGATACGAGCAGTACTTC. Protein: CASSWTSKRYEQYF. The entire variable domain, with the rest obtained from reference TRBV28 and TRBJ2-7, is as follows: DVKVTQSSRYLVKRTGEKVFLECVQDMDHENMFWYRQDPGLGLRLIYFSYDVKMKEKGDIPEGYSVSREKKERFSLILESASTNQTSMYLCASSWTSKRYEQYFGPGTRLTVT.

With respect to this clone: The same CDR3 also results from other DNA sequences found in this sample. The chain employs TRBV18 and TRBJ1-5; TRBD1 matches 8 bases. V trimming: 3 bases; J trimming: 5 bases; junction bases outside the gene matches: 0. This CDR3 is 13 amino acids long. Germline V gene lookup returns CDR1 KGHSH and CDR2 LQKENI. The CDR3 here is CASSPDRDQPQHF. As DNA, the CDR3 is TGTGCCAGCTCACCGGACAGGGATCAGCCCCAGCATTTT.

The rearrangement joins TRBV5-1 to TRBJ1-4; 9 positions match TRBD1. This CDR3 comprises 14 residues. Germline assignment: CDR1 SGHRS and CDR2 YFSETQ. V was clipped by 6 bases and J by 5 bases; unmatched bases: 5. The CDR3 reads CASTPGQGNEKLFF. In DNA, the CDR3 is TGCGCCAGCACCCCGGGACAGGGAAATGAAAAACTGTTTTTT. The whole variable domain, remainder taken from reference TRBV5-1 and TRBJ1-4, is KAGVTQTPRYLIKTRGQQVTLSCSPISGHRSVSWYQQTPGQGLQFLFEYFSETQRNKGNFPGRFSGRQFSNSRSEMNVSTLELGDSALYLCASTPGQGNEKLFFGSGTQLSVL.

The J gene is TRBJ1-2, the V gene TRBV7-8, with D perhaps TRBD1 (6 bases). V dropped 4 bases and J dropped 1 base, with 13 bases sitting between them. Germline-derived CDR1 and CDR2 are SGHVS and FQNEAQ. The CDR3 runs to 15 residues. This chain's CDR3 is CASSSWTEINYGYTF. CDR3 DNA: TGTGCCAGCAGCTCCTGGACAGAGATTAACTATGGCTACACCTTC.

The chain recombines TRBV19 with TRBJ1-1, with D unclear. Looked up from germline, CDR1 is LNHDA and CDR2 is SQIVND (reference sequence). The CDR3 is made up of 12 amino acids. Trimming removed 7 bases at V and 11 bases at J, with 17 bases between. CDR3 in DNA: TGTGCCAGTACTGTCGGCGGCGTTGGCGCTTTCTTT. Translation: CASTVGGVGAFF.

This chain uses TRBV2 with TRBJ2-1, with TRBD1 as a possible D gene (6 bases). The length of the CDR3 is 16 residues. The germline CDR1 and CDR2 sequences are SNHLY and FYNNEI. With 2 bases removed from V and 7 bases from J, the gap between germline ends came to 18 bases. The CDR3 nucleotides read TGTGCCAGCAGTGAACGGCCCGGACAGAGTCGGAATGAGCAGTTCTTC. It translates to CASSERPGQSRNEQFF.

The rearrangement uses TRBV6-2 or TRBV6-3 and TRBJ2-1, with a tentative D call TRBD2 (5 bases). CDR1 MNHEY and CDR2 SVGEGT come from the germline V gene. V was trimmed by 2 bases and J by 9 bases, leaving 11 bases between them. CDR3 length equals 13 residues. This CDR3 is CASSYPTRREQFF. DNA of the CDR3: TGTGCCAGCAGTTACCCTACTAGACGTGAGCAGTTCTTC.

The V gene is TRBV5-1, the J gene TRBJ1-2; 12 nucleotides match TRBD1. The CDR3 runs to 17 residues. Germline loops: CDR1 SGHRS, CDR2 YFSETQ. V gave up 2 bases and J gave up 6 bases; unmatched junction bases: 11. The CDR3 protein is CASSLRPGTGGFDGYTF. The DNA for the CDR3 is TGCGCCAGCAGCTTACGACCCGGGACAGGGGGCTTCGATGGCTACACCTTC.

The chain couples TRBV11-1 to TRBJ2-1; 13 bases align to TRBD2. This CDR3 has 13 residues. V lost 1 base and J lost 13; bases outside the gene matches: 1. Germline loops: CDR1 SGHAT, CDR2 FQDESV (reference sequence). The CDR3 region is CASSLGLAGGQFF. As DNA, the CDR3 is TGTGCCAGCAGCTTAGGACTAGCGGGGGGACAGTTCTTC.

V is TRBV5-4 and J is TRBJ2-7; 9 bases are a match to TRBD2. This CDR3 is 14 amino acids long. CDR1 is SGHNT and CDR2 is YYREEE in the germline V gene (reference sequence). The J segment lost 6 bases and the V segment lost 7 bases, leaving 11 bases of the junction unmatched. The CDR3 protein is CASGPPQRGAEQYF. In nucleotides, the CDR3 is TGTGCCAGCGGCCCCCCCCAGCGGGGGGCCGAGCAGTACTTC.

V and J are TRBV19 and TRBJ1-5; the D gene is possibly TRBD1 (6 bases). V shed 2 bases and J shed 3 bases, with 14 bases lying between them. CDR1 is LNHDA, CDR2 SQIVND, per germline (reference sequence). CDR3 length equals 16 residues. The CDR3 sequence: CASSIWAGENNQPQHF. The CDR3 region has the DNA TGTGCCAGTAGTATATGGGCAGGGGAGAACAATCAGCCCCAGCATTTT.

The V call is TRBV11-2, the J call TRBJ1-2; the D gene is possibly TRBD1 (5 bases). The V gene lost 5 bases and the J gene lost 4 bases, with 17 bases spanning the gap. The length of the CDR3 is 15 residues. Looked up from germline, CDR1 is SGHAT and CDR2 is FQNNGV. The CDR3 spells CASSPIETAIYGYTF. As DNA, the CDR3 is TGTGCCAGCAGCCCGATAGAGACAGCTATCTATGGCTACACCTTC. The entire variable domain, with the rest obtained from reference TRBV11-2 and TRBJ1-2, is as follows: EAGVAQSPRYKIIEKRQSVAFWCNPISGHATLYWYQQILGQGPKLLIQFQNNGVVDDSQLPKDRFSAERLKGVDSTLKIQPAKLEDSAVYLCASSPIETAIYGYTFGSGTRLTVV.

The chain links TRBV29-1 to TRBJ2-7; D possibly corresponds to TRBD2 (6 bases). Germline loops: CDR1 SQVTM, CDR2 ANQGSEA. Trimming left V 4 bases short and J 5 bases short, with 12 bases between. The length of the CDR3 is 12 residues. The CDR3: CSVVRGRDEQYF. CDR3 DNA: TGCAGCGTTGTGCGGGGCCGGGACGAGCAGTACTTC.

For the CDR3, the DNA is TGTGCCAGTAGTACCCCCGGGACAGGGCGGGAAGCTTTCTTT. It yields the protein CASSTPGTGREAFF. The chain links TRBV19 to TRBJ1-1; 9 bases are a match to TRBD1. This CDR3 comprises 14 residues. Trimming at V came to 4 bases and at J to 8 bases, leaving 8 bases not matched to a gene. Germline V lookup: CDR1 LNHDA, CDR2 SQIVND (reference sequence).

The gene calls are TRBV7-9 and TRBJ1-5, with TRBD1 as a possible D gene (5 bases). Germline-derived CDR1 and CDR2 are SEHNR and FQNEAQ (reference sequence). V dropped 1 base and J dropped 6 bases, with 10 bases sitting between them. This CDR3 is 14 amino acids long. The CDR3 protein is CASSLDGGIQPQHF. As DNA, the CDR3 is TGTGCCAGCAGCTTAGATGGGGGGATTCAGCCCCAGCATTTT.

The chain recombines TRBV28 with TRBJ1-2; D is perhaps TRBD1 (6 bases). CDR3 length equals 15 residues. The germline gives CDR1 MDHEN, CDR2 SYDVKM. The V end lost 2 bases, the J end lost 3 bases, and 13 bases lay between the germline ends. DNA for the CDR3: TGTGCCAGCAGTTTAATCAGGGCAGGGGACTATGGCTACACCTTC. Its translation is CASSLIRAGDYGYTF.

This clone was counted only a few times. The CDR3 nucleotides are TGTGCCAGCAGTGAATCAGGGGGAGGAAATGAAAAACTGTTTTTT. Translated, it gives CASSESGGGNEKLFF. The chain links TRBV25-1 to TRBJ1-4, with TRBD1 identical over 7 bases. Looked up from germline, CDR1 is MGHDK and CDR2 is SYGVNS. This CDR3 contains 15 residues. With 1 base clipped from V and 5 bases from J, the junction kept 4 bases outside the gene matches. Together with reference TRBV25-1 and TRBJ1-4, the CDR3 gives the full variable domain: EADIYQTPRYLVIGTGKKITLECSQTMGHDKMYWYQQDPGMELHLIHYSYGVNSTEKGDLSSESTVSRIRTEHFPLTLESARPSHTSQYLCASSESGGGNEKLFFGSGTQLSVL.

This chain links TRBV27 with TRBJ1-1; D call uncertain. Germline-derived CDR1 and CDR2 are MNHEY and SMNVEV (reference sequence). Trimming stripped 3 bases from V and 6 bases from J, with 11 bases between. This CDR3 is 13 amino acids long. This CDR3 is CASSLSGIAEAFF. As DNA, the CDR3 is TGTGCCAGCAGTTTGTCCGGGATCGCTGAAGCTTTCTTT.

The rearrangement joins TRBV5-1 to TRBJ2-2; D might be TRBD1 (5 bases). Deletions cut 2 bases from V and 1 base from J, with 9 bases between. The germline V gene encodes CDR1 SGHRS and CDR2 YFSETQ. This CDR3 comprises 15 residues. The DNA for the CDR3 is TGCGCCAGCAGCTTTGGGCAGGGGAACACCGGGGAGCTGTTTTTT. It translates to CASSFGQGNTGELFF.

The genes are TRBV15 and TRBJ1-3; D not certain. CDR1 is LNHNV, CDR2 YYDKDF, per germline (reference sequence). V lost 0 bases and J lost 0, with 6 bases in between. This CDR3 region has 15 residues. For the CDR3, the DNA is TGTGCCACCAGCAGAGATCCGGTCTCTGGAAACACCATATATTTT. This codes for CATSRDPVSGNTIYF. Supplemented by reference TRBV15 and TRBJ1-3, the full variable domain reads DAMVIQNPRYQVTQFGKPVTLSCSQTLNHNVMYWYQQKSSQAPKLLFHYYDKDFNNEADTPDNFQSRRPNTSFCFLDIRSPGLGDTAMYLCATSRDPVSGNTIYFGEGSWLTVV.

The genes are TRBV7-2 and TRBJ1-1; a weak D match, TRBD1 (6 bases). The CDR3 has 15 amino acids. Germline CDR1 SGHTA, CDR2 FQGNSA. Trimming pared 4 bases from V and 1 base from J, leaving 13 bases between. In DNA form, the CDR3 reads TGTGCCAGCAGCTCCCGTCCAGGGGAGAACACTGAAGCTTTCTTT. It is translated as CASSSRPGENTEAFF.

The chain is built from TRBV5-4 and TRBJ2-5; 8 bases match TRBD1. Germline trimming cut 4 bases from V and 1 base from J; bases unmatched to any gene: 9. From germline, CDR1 is SGHNT and CDR2 YYREEE (reference sequence). CDR3 length: 16 amino acids. CDR3 region: CASSPGQGLIQETQYF. In DNA form, the CDR3 reads TGTGCCAGCAGCCCTGGACAGGGCCTCATCCAAGAGACCCAGTACTTC. Using reference TRBV5-4 and TRBJ2-5 for the parts outside the CDR3, the full variable domain is ETGVTQSPTHLIKTRGQQVTLRCSSQSGHNTVSWYQQALGQGPQFIFQYYREEENGRGNFPPRFSGLQFPNYSSELNVNALELDDSALYLCASSPGQGLIQETQYFGPGTRLLVL.

This clone was detected once. CDR3 nucleotide sequence: TGTGCCAGCAGTCCGGAGGCCCGTGAAGCTTTCTTT. This translates into CASSPEAREAFF. The genes are TRBV12-3 or TRBV12-4 and TRBJ1-1; unclear D gene. V lost 5 bases, J lost 7 bases, and 11 bases lay in between. This CDR3 comprises 12 residues.

The CDR3 here is CASSLMYGSSSYEQYF. In nucleotides, the CDR3 is TGTGCCAGCAGTTTAATGTACGGGTCTAGCTCCTACGAGCAGTACTTC. This chain links TRBV28 with TRBJ2-7; D ambiguous. V was shortened by 2 bases and J by 0 bases, with 14 bases between the two germline ends. Per the germline V gene, CDR1 is MDHEN and CDR2 is SYDVKM. This CDR3 is built from 16 residues.

V gene TRBV5-5 combines with J gene TRBJ1-5; possibly TRBD1 for D (6 bases). The CDR3 extends over 15 amino acids. V was cut by 3 bases and J by 6 bases, with 16 bases left in between. Germline V CDR1 and CDR2: SGHKS, YYEKEE (reference sequence). The DNA of the CDR3 is TGTGCCAGCAGCTACCTGGGGGCGGGGGGTCAGCCCCAGCATTTT. Protein sequence: CASSYLGAGGQPQHF. The variable domain in full, completed from reference TRBV5-5 and TRBJ1-5, reads DAGVTQSPTHLIKTRGQQVTLRCSPISGHKSVSWYQQVLGQGPQFIFQYYEKEERGRGNFPDRFSARQFPNYSSELNVNALLLGDSALYLCASSYLGAGGQPQHFGDGTRLSIL.

Written as DNA, the CDR3 is TGTGCCAGCAGCCCTACAGGGGACAATGGCTACACCTTC. Translation gives CASSPTGDNGYTF. The V call is TRBV12-3 or TRBV12-4, the J call TRBJ1-2; 7 positions match TRBD1. CDR3 size: 13 residues. J lost 6 bases, V lost 6 bases, and 7 bases had no gene match.

This clone appeared a single time. This chain uses TRBV18 with TRBJ2-1; possibly TRBD1 for D (6 bases). The V gene lost 5 bases and the J gene lost 3 bases, with 17 bases spanning the gap. The germline CDR1 and CDR2 sequences are KGHSH and LQKENI. There are 16 residues in the CDR3. The CDR3 nucleotides are TGTGCCAGCTCAACAACAGGGCCCTCCTTCTACAATGAGCAGTTCTTC. Its translation: CASSTTGPSFYNEQFF.

This chain links TRBV7-8 with TRBJ2-5; perhaps TRBD1 as D (6 bases). Deletions cut 5 bases from V and 0 bases from J, with 16 bases between. CDR1 is SGHVS and CDR2 is FQNEAQ in the germline V gene. The CDR3 sequence is 16 residues long. CDR3 sequence reads: CASSVSGTPYQETQYF. CDR3 coding DNA: TGTGCCAGCAGCGTTTCCGGGACACCGTACCAAGAGACCCAGTACTTC.